A selection of T cell receptor beta chains follows, all from one sample in a study of identical twins. TCRdb used MiXCR to reprocess the 5' RACE reads, holding one entry per CDR3 protein. The sample lists some 330,000 distinct CDR3 sequences; 7% to 9.5% were seen once. Specimen: naive T cells sorted from blood. The receptors derive from a woman aged 45-65 years in good health. Each CDR3 is given with its conserved first and last residue. D genes are given only for firm matches. Clone size appears in some rows only: once, few, many, or a class for an expanded clone.

J gene	clone size	D gene	V gene	CDR3 protein	CDR3 DNA
TRBJ2-2	NA	NA	TRBV29-1	CSVVLGAAGELFF	TGCAGCGTTGTTTTAGGGGCGGCCGGGGAGCTGTTTTTT
TRBJ2-7	many	NA	TRBV12-3/TRBV12-4	CASSLWQQEQYF	TGTGCCAGCAGTTTATGGCAGCAAGAGCAGTACTTC
TRBJ1-4	NA	NA	TRBV20-1	CSARDPGRGEKLFF	TGCAGTGCTAGGGACCCTGGACGGGGCGAAAAACTGTTTTTT
TRBJ2-3	NA	NA	TRBV20-1	CSARAAGSSTDTQYF	TGCAGTGCCAGGGCGGCGGGTTCTAGCACAGATACGCAGTATTTT
TRBJ2-4	many	NA	TRBV2	CASSFGIQYF	TGTGCCAGCAGTTTTGGCATTCAGTACTTC
TRBJ2-7	NA	NA	TRBV20-1	CSAREGGSGRFDYEQYF	TGCAGTGCTAGAGAGGGGGGCAGCGGGCGATTCGACTACGAGCAGTACTTC
TRBJ2-5	NA	NA	TRBV20-1	CSARDDSRGSWAETQYF	TGCAGTGCTAGAGATGACTCTAGAGGGAGCTGGGCAGAGACCCAGTACTTC
TRBJ2-1	NA	NA	TRBV7-6	CASSPTGATAYNEQFF	TGTGCCAGCAGCCCTACGGGAGCAACCGCTTACAATGAGCAGTTCTTC
TRBJ1-4	once	NA	TRBV5-1	CASTFSRQPTNEKLFF	TGCGCCAGCACCTTTTCCAGACAACCAACTAATGAAAAACTGTTTTTT
TRBJ2-1	few	TRBD2	TRBV29-1	CSVEGTSGRQSSYNEQFF	TGCAGCGTTGAAGGTACTAGCGGGAGACAAAGCTCCTACAATGAGCAGTTCTTC
TRBJ2-7	NA	TRBD2	TRBV4-1	CASSRTSVNYEQYF	TGCGCCAGCAGTCGGACTAGCGTAAATTACGAGCAGTACTTC
TRBJ2-1	few	NA	TRBV20-1	CSAQTDRPNEQFF	TGCAGTGCGCAGACAGATCGACCAAATGAGCAGTTCTTC
TRBJ2-1	NA	TRBD1	TRBV11-2	CASSQTMNRGVPNNEQFF	TGTGCCAGCAGCCAAACCATGAACAGGGGAGTCCCTAACAATGAGCAGTTCTTC
TRBJ2-5	few	TRBD2	TRBV20-1	CSASPGTSGARTQYF	TGCAGTGCTAGTCCCGGGACTAGCGGAGCGCGGACCCAGTACTTC
TRBJ2-2	many	NA	TRBV4-1	CASSQDRVWDSQPNTGELFF	TGCGCCAGCAGCCAAGATAGGGTATGGGATAGCCAACCGAACACCGGGGAGCTGTTTTTT
TRBJ2-1	NA	TRBD2	TRBV4-2	CAGSQEGGRAYNEQFF	TGTGCCGGCAGCCAAGAGGGCGGGAGGGCCTACAATGAGCAGTTCTTC
TRBJ2-3	NA	NA	TRBV24-1	CATQGRTPVTDTQYF	TGTGCCACCCAAGGACGGACCCCTGTCACAGATACGCAGTATTTT
TRBJ2-1	few	TRBD2	TRBV4-1	CASRGGGPSSYNEQFF	TGCGCCAGCAGGGGGGGAGGGCCGAGCTCCTACAATGAGCAGTTCTTC
TRBJ1-4	many	NA	TRBV7-2	CASSLAPWEKLFF	TGTGCCAGCAGCTTGGCTCCATGGGAAAAACTGTTTTTT
TRBJ1-6	few	NA	TRBV5-5	CASSSYPGPRDSPLHF	TGTGCCAGCAGCTCCTACCCGGGACCGCGGGATTCACCCCTCCACTTT
TRBJ2-7	NA	TRBD2	TRBV6-5	CASKGLAYEQYF	TGTGCCAGCAAGGGACTAGCATACGAGCAGTACTTC
TRBJ1-1	few	TRBD1	TRBV5-1	CASSVSGTGLTEAFF	TGCGCCAGCAGCGTATCCGGGACAGGTTTGACTGAAGCTTTCTTT
TRBJ2-1	few	NA	TRBV7-3	CASSLGHSSNEQFF	TGTGCCAGCAGCTTAGGGCACTCCTCCAATGAGCAGTTCTTC
TRBJ1-2	NA	NA	TRBV4-1	CASSQEGLLGDGYTF	TGCGCCAGCAGCCAAGAGGGACTCCTCGGGGACGGCTACACCTTC
TRBJ2-1	many	NA	TRBV12-3/TRBV12-4	CASRLLAISYNEQFF	TGTGCCAGCAGATTACTAGCTATCTCCTACAATGAGCAGTTCTTC
TRBJ2-7	few	NA	TRBV10-3	CAISEIRYEQYF	TGTGCCATCAGTGAAATAAGATACGAGCAGTACTTC
TRBJ2-3	NA	TRBD1	TRBV7-9	CASRRTGERTDTQYF	TGTGCCAGCAGACGCACAGGGGAGCGCACAGATACGCAGTATTTT
TRBJ2-7	few	NA	TRBV18	CASSPVGTDLIYEQYF	TGTGCCAGCTCACCAGTCGGGACTGACCTTATCTACGAGCAGTACTTC
TRBJ1-2	few	NA	TRBV20-1	CSGGPSIGYTF	TGCAGTGGGGGACCCTCTATCGGCTACACCTTC
TRBJ1-1	many	NA	TRBV5-1	CASSLGTDEAFF	TGTGCCAGCAGTTTAGGGACCGATGAAGCTTTCTTT
TRBJ2-3	NA	NA	TRBV7-9	CASSFGRTSTDTQYF	TGTGCCAGCAGCTTTGGGAGGACTAGCACAGATACGCAGTATTTT
TRBJ2-1	few	NA	TRBV7-9	CASSLGSHGEQFF	TGTGCCAGCAGCCTGGGCTCGCACGGTGAGCAGTTCTTC
TRBJ2-1	NA	TRBD1	TRBV19	CASRRGQVPYNEQFF	TGTGCCAGTAGACGGGGACAGGTTCCCTACAATGAGCAGTTCTTC
TRBJ2-3	many	TRBD2	TRBV15	CATSKVAGAPEPGTDTQYF	TGTGCCACCAGCAAGGTAGCGGGAGCCCCAGAACCGGGCACAGATACGCAGTATTTT
TRBJ2-1	many	NA	TRBV12-3/TRBV12-4	CASSFVGRGEQFF	TGTGCCAGCAGTTTCGTGGGAAGGGGTGAGCAGTTCTTC
TRBJ2-2	NA	TRBD2	TRBV4-1	CASSQDILAGNTGELFF	TGCGCCAGCAGCCAAGATATACTAGCGGGGAACACCGGGGAGCTGTTTTTT
TRBJ2-3	many	TRBD2	TRBV28	CASSLYGTSGTDTQYF	TGTGCCAGCAGTTTATACGGGACTAGCGGGACAGATACGCAGTATTTT
TRBJ2-2	NA	NA	TRBV6-2/TRBV6-3	CASSYGGGLTGELFF	TGTGCCAGCAGTTACGGAGGGGGGCTCACCGGGGAGCTGTTTTTT
TRBJ2-3	NA	NA	TRBV7-9	CASSLGLRETDTQYF	TGTGCCAGCAGCTTGGGCCTCAGGGAGACAGATACGCAGTATTTT
TRBJ1-1	few	TRBD1	TRBV12-3/TRBV12-4	CASSLGTGELDTEAFF	TGTGCCAGCAGTTTAGGGACAGGGGAATTGGACACTGAAGCTTTCTTT
TRBJ2-1	few	TRBD2	TRBV15	CATSRRQRDYNEQFF	TGTGCCACCAGCAGACGCCAGCGGGATTACAATGAGCAGTTCTTC
TRBJ2-7	many	NA	TRBV10-3	CAISDGSQSSYEQYF	TGTGCCATCAGTGATGGTAGCCAAAGCTCCTACGAGCAGTACTTC
TRBJ2-3	few	TRBD2	TRBV6-6	CASSPVGLAGGSTDTQYF	TGTGCCAGCAGCCCGGTGGGACTAGCGGGAGGGAGCACAGATACGCAGTATTTT